This T cell receptor beta chain is drawn from a study of blood T cell repertoires in COVID-19. V was shortened by 2 bases and J by 3 bases, with 8 bases between the two germline ends. The CDR3 length is 15 residues. The germline V gene has CDR1 MNHEY and CDR2 SVGAGI. Using immunoSEQ multiplex PCR, the repertoire was profiled, and TCRdb retains in-frame clones only, with some absent. Altogether 200,000 to 250,000 clones are present, about nine tenths being singletons, with the ten largest covering 2.5% to 3%. The sequencing sample was made of peripheral blood. This TCR was sampled from a woman in her sixties with acute or convalescent COVID-19. V usage is TRBV6-5 and J usage is TRBJ1-6, with a weak D call TRBD1 (6 bases). CDR3 DNA: TGTGCCAGCAGTTACGGGGGCGTCTATAATTCACCCCTCCACTTT. Amino acid sequence: CASSYGGVYNSPLHF.